Detailed here is one T cell receptor beta chain. Its specificity is not known. Sequencing used immunoSEQ multiplex PCR; TCRdb keeps in-frame clones, though not all of them. In the table there are 17,000 or so clones, less than 75% of which are singletons. These data belong to a study of PD-1 blockade in classical Hodgkin lymphoma. Trimming shortened V by 6 bases and J by 3 bases, and 18 bases separated the two germline ends. The CDR3 sequence is 15 residues long. Germline values: CDR1 MDHEN, CDR2 SYDVKM. Study-wide results and limits: Newly diagnosed patients reportedly had lower baseline TCR diversity than healthy donors. CD4+ TCR diversity, unlike CD8+, rose significantly by C4D1.

Time point meaning: cycle 4 day 1 (C4D1), after 5 to 7 weeks of nivolumab. All the patients suffered relapse after autologous stem cell transplantation, and brentuximab vedotin exposure differed. V is TRBV28 and J is TRBJ2-7; perhaps TRBD1 as D (6 bases). This sample comprised peripheral blood mononuclear cells (PBMCs), obtained before the fourth cycle of nivolumab. This TCR was sampled from a human donor with classical Hodgkin lymphoma. The CDR3 is CASRTTGTSFYEQYF. As DNA, the CDR3 is TGTGCCAGCAGAACAACCGGGACAAGCTTCTACGAGCAGTACTTC.